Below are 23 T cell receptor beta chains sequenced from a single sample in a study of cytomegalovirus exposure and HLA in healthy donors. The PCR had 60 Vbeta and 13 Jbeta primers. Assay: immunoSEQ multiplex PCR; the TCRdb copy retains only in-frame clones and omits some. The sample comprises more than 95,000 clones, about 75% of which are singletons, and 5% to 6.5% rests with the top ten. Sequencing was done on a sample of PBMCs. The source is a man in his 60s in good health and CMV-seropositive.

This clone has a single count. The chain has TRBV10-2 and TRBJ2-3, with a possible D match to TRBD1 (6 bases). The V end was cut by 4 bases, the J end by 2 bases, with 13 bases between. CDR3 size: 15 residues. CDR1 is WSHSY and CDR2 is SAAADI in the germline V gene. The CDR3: CASSVRQAPTDTQYF. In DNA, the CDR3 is TGCGCCAGCAGTGTAAGACAGGCACCCACAGATACGCAGTATTTT.

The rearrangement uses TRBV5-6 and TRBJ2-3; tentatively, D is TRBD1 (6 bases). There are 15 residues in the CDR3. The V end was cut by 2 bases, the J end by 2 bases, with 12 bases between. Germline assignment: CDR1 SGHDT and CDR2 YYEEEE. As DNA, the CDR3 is TGTGCCAGCAGCTTCCGACAGGATCCCACAGATACGCAGTATTTT. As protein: CASSFRQDPTDTQYF.

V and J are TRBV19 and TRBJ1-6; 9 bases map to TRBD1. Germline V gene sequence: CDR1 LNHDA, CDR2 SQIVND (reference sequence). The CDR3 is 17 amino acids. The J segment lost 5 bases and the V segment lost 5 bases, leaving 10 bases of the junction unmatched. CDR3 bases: TGTGCCAGTAGTCCCACCGGGACAGGGAGTAATAATTCACCCCTCCACTTT. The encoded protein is CASSPTGTGSNNSPLHF.

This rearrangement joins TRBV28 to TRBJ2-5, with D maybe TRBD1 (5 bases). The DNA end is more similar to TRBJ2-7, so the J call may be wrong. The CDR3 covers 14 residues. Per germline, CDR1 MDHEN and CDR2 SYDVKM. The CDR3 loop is CASSSHRPSYEQYF. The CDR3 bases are TGTGCCAGCAGTTCTCACAGGCCCTCCTACGAGCAGTACTTC.

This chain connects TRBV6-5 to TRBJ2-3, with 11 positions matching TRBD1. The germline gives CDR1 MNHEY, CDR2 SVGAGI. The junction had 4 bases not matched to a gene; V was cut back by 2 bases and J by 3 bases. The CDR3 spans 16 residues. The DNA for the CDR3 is TGTGCCAGCAGTTACACCGGACAGGGGGCAACAGATACGCAGTATTTT. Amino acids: CASSYTGQGATDTQYF.

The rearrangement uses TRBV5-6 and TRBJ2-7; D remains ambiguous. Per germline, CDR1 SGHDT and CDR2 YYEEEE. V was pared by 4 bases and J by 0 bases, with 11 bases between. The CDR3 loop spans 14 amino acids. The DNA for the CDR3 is TGTGCCAGCAGCCTCGGTAGCAGCTCCTACGAGCAGTACTTC. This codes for CASSLGSSSYEQYF. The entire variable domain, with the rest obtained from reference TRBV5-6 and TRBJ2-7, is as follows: DAGVTQSPTHLIKTRGQQVTLRCSPKSGHDTVSWYQQALGQGPQFIFQYYEEEERQRGNFPDRFSGHQFPNYSSELNVNALLLGDSALYLCASSLGSSSYEQYFGPGTRLTVT.

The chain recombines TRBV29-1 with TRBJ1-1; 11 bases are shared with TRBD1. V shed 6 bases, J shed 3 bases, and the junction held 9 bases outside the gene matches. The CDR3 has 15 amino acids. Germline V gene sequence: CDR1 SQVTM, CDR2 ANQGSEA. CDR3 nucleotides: TGCAGCGTGGCCACTCCGGGACAGGGGGACACTGAAGCTTTCTTT. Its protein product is CSVATPGQGDTEAFF.

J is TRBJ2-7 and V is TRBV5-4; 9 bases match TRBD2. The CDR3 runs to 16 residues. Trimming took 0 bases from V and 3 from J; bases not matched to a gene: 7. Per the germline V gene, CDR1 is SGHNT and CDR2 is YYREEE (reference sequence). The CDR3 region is CASSLAGGSGGYEQYF. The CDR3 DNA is TGTGCCAGCAGCTTGGCCGGAGGTAGCGGGGGCTACGAGCAGTACTTC.

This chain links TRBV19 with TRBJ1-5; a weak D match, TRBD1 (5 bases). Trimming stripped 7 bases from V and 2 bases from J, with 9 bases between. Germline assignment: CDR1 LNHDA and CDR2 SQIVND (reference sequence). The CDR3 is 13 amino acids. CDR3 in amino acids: CASTGGGNQPQHF. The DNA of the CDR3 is TGTGCCAGTACCGGGGGGGGCAATCAGCCCCAGCATTTT.

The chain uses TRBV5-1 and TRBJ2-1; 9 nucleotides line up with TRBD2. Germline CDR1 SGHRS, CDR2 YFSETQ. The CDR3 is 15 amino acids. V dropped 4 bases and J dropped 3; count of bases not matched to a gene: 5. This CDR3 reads CASSAIAGDYNEQFF. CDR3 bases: TGCGCCAGCAGCGCCATAGCGGGAGACTACAATGAGCAGTTCTTC.

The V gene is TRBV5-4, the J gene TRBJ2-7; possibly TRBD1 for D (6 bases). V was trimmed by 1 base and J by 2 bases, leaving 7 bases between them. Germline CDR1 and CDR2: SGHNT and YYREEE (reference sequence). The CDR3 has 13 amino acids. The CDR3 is CASSLRGTYEQYF. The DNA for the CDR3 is TGTGCCAGCAGCTTGAGGGGGACCTACGAGCAGTACTTC.

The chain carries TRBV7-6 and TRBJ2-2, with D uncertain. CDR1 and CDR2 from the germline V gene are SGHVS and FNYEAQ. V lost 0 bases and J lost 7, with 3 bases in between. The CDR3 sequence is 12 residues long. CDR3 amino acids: CASSLAVGELFF. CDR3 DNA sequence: TGTGCCAGCAGCTTAGCCGTCGGGGAGCTGTTTTTT.

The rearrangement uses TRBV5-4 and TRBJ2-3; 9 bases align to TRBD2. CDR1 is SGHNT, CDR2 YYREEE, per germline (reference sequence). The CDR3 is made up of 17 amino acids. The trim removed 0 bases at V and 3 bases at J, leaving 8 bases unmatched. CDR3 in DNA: TGTGCCAGCAGCTTGGGCACTTGGCGGGGGGGGACAGATACGCAGTATTTT. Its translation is CASSLGTWRGGTDTQYF.

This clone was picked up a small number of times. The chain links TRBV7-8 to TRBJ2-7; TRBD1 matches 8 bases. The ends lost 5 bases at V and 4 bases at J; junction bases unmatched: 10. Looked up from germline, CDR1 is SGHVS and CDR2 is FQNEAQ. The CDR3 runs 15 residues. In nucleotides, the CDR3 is TGTGCCAGCAGCCGCTTAGGGACAGGCTCTTACGAGCAGTACTTC. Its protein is CASSRLGTGSYEQYF.

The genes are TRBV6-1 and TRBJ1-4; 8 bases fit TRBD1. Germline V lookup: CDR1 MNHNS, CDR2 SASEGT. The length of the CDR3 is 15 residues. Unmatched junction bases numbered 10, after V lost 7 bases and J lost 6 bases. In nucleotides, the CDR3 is TGTGCCAGCACATTACCAGGGACAGGACATGAAAAACTGTTTTTT. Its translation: CASTLPGTGHEKLFF.

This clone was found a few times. CDR3 DNA: TGCGCCAGCAGATGGGGACAGGGCGGGGAAAAACTGTTTTTT. Translating it yields CASRWGQGGEKLFF. This rearrangement joins TRBV5-1 to TRBJ1-4; TRBD1 aligns across 9 bases. V was clipped by 5 bases and J by 8 bases; unmatched bases: 7. Germline loops: CDR1 SGHRS, CDR2 YFSETQ. The CDR3 consists of 14 residues.

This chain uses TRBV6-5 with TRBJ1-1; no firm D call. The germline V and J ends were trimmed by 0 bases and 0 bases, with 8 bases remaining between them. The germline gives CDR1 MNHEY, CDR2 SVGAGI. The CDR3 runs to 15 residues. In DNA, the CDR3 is TGTGCCAGCAGTTACTCGAAGGAGTTGAACACTGAAGCTTTCTTT. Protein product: CASSYSKELNTEAFF.

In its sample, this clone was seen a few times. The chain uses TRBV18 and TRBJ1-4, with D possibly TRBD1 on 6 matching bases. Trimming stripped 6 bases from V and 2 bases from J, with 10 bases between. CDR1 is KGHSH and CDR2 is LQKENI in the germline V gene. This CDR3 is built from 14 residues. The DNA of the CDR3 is TGTGCCAGCTCGCGGCAGGGGACTAATGAAAAACTGTTTTTT. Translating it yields CASSRQGTNEKLFF.

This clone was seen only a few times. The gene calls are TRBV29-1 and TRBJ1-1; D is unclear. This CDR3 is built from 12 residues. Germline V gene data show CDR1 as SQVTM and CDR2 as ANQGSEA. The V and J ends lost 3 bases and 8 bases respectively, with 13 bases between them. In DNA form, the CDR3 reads TGCAGCGTTGAGGAGGGCTATCTAGAAGCTTTCTTT. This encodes CSVEEGYLEAFF.

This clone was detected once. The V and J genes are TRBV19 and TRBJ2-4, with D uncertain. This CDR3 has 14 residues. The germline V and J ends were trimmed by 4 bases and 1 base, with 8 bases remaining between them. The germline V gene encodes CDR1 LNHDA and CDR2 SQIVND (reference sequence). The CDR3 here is CASSRAAAKNIQYF. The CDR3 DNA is TGTGCCAGTAGTAGGGCCGCGGCCAAAAACATTCAGTACTTC.

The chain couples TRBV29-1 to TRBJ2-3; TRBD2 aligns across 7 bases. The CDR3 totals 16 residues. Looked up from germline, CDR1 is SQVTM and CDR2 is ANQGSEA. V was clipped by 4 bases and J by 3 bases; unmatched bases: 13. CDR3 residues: CSVGNILAPRTDTQYF. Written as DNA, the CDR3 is TGCAGCGTTGGCAACATACTAGCGCCTAGAACAGATACGCAGTATTTT.

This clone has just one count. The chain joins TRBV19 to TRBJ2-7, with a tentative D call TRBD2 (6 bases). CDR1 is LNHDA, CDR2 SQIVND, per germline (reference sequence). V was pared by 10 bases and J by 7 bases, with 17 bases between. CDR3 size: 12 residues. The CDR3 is CATELRREEQYF. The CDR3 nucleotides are TGTGCCACCGAATTAAGGAGGGAGGAGCAGTACTTC.

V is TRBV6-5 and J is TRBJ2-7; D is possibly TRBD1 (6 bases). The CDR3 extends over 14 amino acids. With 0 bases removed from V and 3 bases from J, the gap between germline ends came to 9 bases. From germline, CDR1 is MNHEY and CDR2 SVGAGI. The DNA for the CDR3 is TGTGCCAGCAGTTACTCCGAACAGGGCTACGAGCAGTACTTC. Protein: CASSYSEQGYEQYF.